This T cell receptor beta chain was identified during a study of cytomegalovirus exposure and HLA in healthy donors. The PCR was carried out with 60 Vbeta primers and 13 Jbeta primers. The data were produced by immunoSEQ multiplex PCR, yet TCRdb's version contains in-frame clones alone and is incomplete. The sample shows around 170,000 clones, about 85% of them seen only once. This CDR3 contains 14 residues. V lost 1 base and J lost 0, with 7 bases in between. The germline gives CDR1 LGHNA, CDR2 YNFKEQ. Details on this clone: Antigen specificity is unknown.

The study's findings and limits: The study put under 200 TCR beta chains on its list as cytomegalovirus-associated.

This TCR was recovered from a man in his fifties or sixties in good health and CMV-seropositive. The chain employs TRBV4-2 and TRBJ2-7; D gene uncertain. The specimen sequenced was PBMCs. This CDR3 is CASSQGPSSYEQYF. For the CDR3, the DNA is TGTGCCAGCAGCCAAGGCCCTAGCTCCTACGAGCAGTACTTC.